The 24 T cell receptor beta chains in this list originate from one sample, sequenced in a study of blood T cells in healthy people across ages (dated by TCRdb to 2013 to 2016). Library preparation was by 5' RACE. Instrument on record: Illumina HiSeq 2500. A second PCR of roughly 7 to 11 cycles was performed with a sample-barcoded 5' primer and a J-beta primer mix. Starting from the raw public reads, TCRdb applied fastp trimming at Q25, assembled clones with MiXCR and retained in-frame beta chains. Each entry merges the rows of one CDR3 protein and shows their most common DNA and genes. This sample is represented by about 670,000 distinct CDR3 sequences; about 50% of them were singletons. Less than 15% of the sample is taken by the ten largest. Sequencing was carried out using blood. The receptors were gathered from a woman aged 80 or older in good health.

This clonotype was detected many times. A single base separates this from a much larger clone, so it may be a read error. The rearrangement links TRBV7-9 to TRBJ2-3; D not resolved. The CDR3 covers 11 residues. The V end was cut by 7 bases, the J end by 3 bases, with 5 bases between. CDR1 is SEHNR, CDR2 FQNEAQ, per germline (reference sequence). The CDR3 coding sequence is TGTGCCAGCACCAAAACAGATACGCAGTATTTT. As protein: CASTKTDTQYF.

This chain links TRBV2 with TRBJ2-3, with 11 positions matching TRBD2. CDR1 is SNHLY and CDR2 is FYNNEI in the germline V gene. The CDR3 length is 12 residues. V dropped 7 bases and J dropped 12; count of bases not matched to a gene: 6. The CDR3 reads CASTIAGGQQYF. The CDR3 region has the DNA TGTGCCAGCACTATAGCGGGAGGGCAACAGTATTTT. Full variable domain (remainder filled in from reference TRBV2 and TRBJ2-3): EPEVTQTPSHQVTQMGQEVILRCVPISNHLYFYWYRQILGQKVEFLVSFYNNEISEKSEIFDDQFSVERPDGSNFTLKIRSTKLEDSAMYFCASTIAGGQQYFGPGTRLTVL.

Remarks on this clonotype: A read error is possible here, since a much larger clone lies one base away. V gene TRBV12-3 or TRBV12-4 combines with J gene TRBJ1-4; no reliable D call. CDR3 length: 13 amino acids. Trimming took 7 bases from V and 6 from J, leaving 12 bases between them. For the CDR3, the DNA is TGTGCCAGCACCAAACTGGGAGATGAAAAACTGTTTTTT. Translated, it gives CASTKLGDEKLFF.

For this clonotype: This may stem from a read error, because a much larger clone lies one nucleotide away. This chain connects TRBV29-1 to TRBJ2-3; 9 bases map to TRBD1. Germline V gene lookup returns CDR1 SQVTM and CDR2 ANQGSEA. The V and J ends lost 6 bases and 5 bases, in that order; junction bases with no gene match: 9. CDR3 size: 14 residues. The CDR3 loop is CSVTQGAGIDTQYF. The DNA for the CDR3 is TGCAGCGTAACACAGGGGGCAGGGATAGATACGCAGTATTTT.

The chain employs TRBV7-3 and TRBJ2-5, with D tentatively TRBD1 or TRBD2 (5 bases each). Trimming left V 1 base short and J 1 base short, with 10 bases between. The CDR3 runs to 15 residues. The germline gives CDR1 SGHTA, CDR2 FQGTGA. The CDR3 protein is CASSLKAGGQETQYF. The CDR3, as DNA: TGTGCCAGCAGCTTAAAAGCTGGGGGCCAAGAGACCCAGTACTTC.

This rearrangement joins TRBV7-9 to TRBJ2-1; 9 positions match TRBD1. Per germline, CDR1 SEHNR and CDR2 FQNEAQ (reference sequence). The CDR3 has 15 residues. V trimming: 1 base; J trimming: 3 bases; junction bases outside the gene matches: 1. This CDR3 reads CASSLDRGLYNEQFF. The CDR3 DNA reads TGTGCCAGCAGCTTAGACAGGGGGCTCTACAATGAGCAGTTCTTC.

This clonotype was seen only a few times. The genes are TRBV5-1 and TRBJ1-1; no definite D call. CDR3 length equals 13 residues. Germline V gives CDR1 SGHRS, CDR2 YFSETQ. Deletions cut 4 bases from V and 0 bases from J, with 7 bases between. CDR3 bases: TGCGCCAGCAGCCGTTCGCTGAACACTGAAGCTTTCTTT. It encodes CASSRSLNTEAFF. The full variable domain, with the rest looked up from reference TRBV5-1 and TRBJ1-1, is KAGVTQTPRYLIKTRGQQVTLSCSPISGHRSVSWYQQTPGQGLQFLFEYFSETQRNKGNFPGRFSGRQFSNSRSEMNVSTLELGDSALYLCASSRSLNTEAFFGQGTRLTVV.

On this clonotype: Being one base from a much bigger clone, this may be a read error. The chain employs TRBV4-1 and TRBJ2-1, with 11 bases lining up with TRBD2. This CDR3 region has 20 residues. The trim removed 4 bases at V and 0 bases at J, leaving 14 bases unmatched. Germline V gene sequence: CDR1 MGHRA, CDR2 YSYEKL. The CDR3 DNA reads TGCGCCAGCAGCCTATGGGGGACTAGCGGCGTAAGTGGCTCCTACAATGAGCAGTTCTTC. Amino acid sequence: CASSLWGTSGVSGSYNEQFF.

This clonotype was recorded a few times. The chain uses TRBV19 and TRBJ2-1, with D possibly called TRBD1 or TRBD2 (5 bases each). The CDR3 extends over 16 amino acids. CDR1 LNHDA and CDR2 SQIVND come from the germline V gene (reference sequence). The V end lost 3 bases, the J end lost 9 bases, and 21 bases lay between the germline ends. CDR3 bases: TGTGCCAGTAGTATTGAGTATTTCGGGGCATCTAGTGAGCAGTTCTTC. Its translation is CASSIEYFGASSEQFF.

The rearrangement joins TRBV27 to TRBJ2-1, with a tentative D call TRBD1 (7 bases). The CDR3 totals 15 residues. CDR1 and CDR2 from the germline V gene are MNHEY and SMNVEV (reference sequence). Trimming left V 5 bases short and J 4 bases short, with 15 bases between. The DNA for the CDR3 is TGTGCCAGCAGTCCCCGCGGGACAGCTTACAATGAGCAGTTCTTC. Amino acid sequence: CASSPRGTAYNEQFF.

The V call is TRBV27, the J call TRBJ2-7, with 8 nucleotides matching TRBD2. This CDR3 contains 15 residues. Germline CDR1 is MNHEY and CDR2 is SMNVEV (reference sequence). Trimming at V came to 2 bases and at J to 0 bases, leaving 3 bases not matched to a gene. Here the CDR3 reads CASSLLSGGSYEQYF. In nucleotides, the CDR3 is TGTGCCAGCAGTTTACTGAGCGGGGGCTCCTACGAGCAGTACTTC.

V and J are TRBV9 and TRBJ1-4; D is unclear. Trimming stripped 4 bases from V and 0 bases from J, with 10 bases between. The CDR3 has 15 residues. Germline CDR1 reads SGDLS; CDR2 reads YYNGEE. The CDR3 is CASSPESTTNEKLFF. The CDR3 nucleotides read TGTGCCAGCAGCCCCGAGAGTACAACTAATGAAAAACTGTTTTTT.

About this clonotype itself: A read error is possible here, since a much larger clone lies one base away. The chain has TRBV18 and TRBJ2-5, with D perhaps assigned TRBD1 or TRBD2 (5 bases each). The V gene lost 5 bases and the J gene lost 2 bases, with 18 bases spanning the gap. The CDR3 runs 16 residues. Germline V gives CDR1 KGHSH, CDR2 LQKENI. CDR3 DNA: TGTGCCAGCTCATCCTTCGGGGACGGAGTACAAGAGACCCAGTACTTC. Its protein product is CASSSFGDGVQETQYF.

There are many counts of this clonotype. This rearrangement joins TRBV10-3 to TRBJ1-2; 12 bases agree with TRBD1. Germline CDR1 reads ENHRY; CDR2 reads SYGVKD. V trimming: 6 bases; J trimming: 4 bases; junction bases outside the gene matches: 12. This CDR3 spans 17 amino acids. As DNA, the CDR3 is TGTGCCATCAGCCCCAGGGGGGGGACAGGGGGCAGCTATGGCTACACCTTC. Translating it yields CAISPRGGTGGSYGYTF.

V is TRBV20-1 and J is TRBJ1-1; a weak D match, TRBD1 (5 bases). This CDR3 has 14 amino acids. The V gene lost 5 bases and the J gene lost 7 bases, with 20 bases spanning the gap. From germline, CDR1 is DFQATT and CDR2 SNEGSKA (reference sequence). The CDR3: CSAPNGGVGVEAFF. The DNA for the CDR3 is TGCAGTGCTCCCAATGGGGGGGTTGGAGTTGAAGCTTTCTTT.

J is TRBJ2-3 and V is TRBV25-1, with 12 bases matching TRBD2. The V gene end was trimmed by 3 bases and the J gene end by 3 bases; junction bases not matched to a gene: 13. The CDR3 consists of 19 residues. The germline gives CDR1 MGHDK, CDR2 SYGVNS. The CDR3, as DNA: TGTGCCAGCAGTGAGTCTAGCGGGAGGGCCCGAGCTGCGACAGATACGCAGTATTTT. Its translation is CASSESSGRARAATDTQYF.

Of note for this clonotype: One base away lies a much larger clone, so this may be a sequencing read error. The chain combines TRBV29-1 with TRBJ1-5; tentatively, D is TRBD1 (6 bases). Germline V gives CDR1 SQVTM, CDR2 ANQGSEA. CDR3 length equals 12 residues. The V end lost 7 bases, the J end lost 5 bases, and 12 bases lay between the germline ends. This CDR3 is CSAQAGDQPQHF. CDR3 DNA sequence: TGCAGCGCCCAAGCAGGGGATCAGCCCCAGCATTTT. The complete variable domain, with remaining parts taken from reference TRBV29-1 and TRBJ1-5, reads SAVISQKPSRDICQRGTSLTIQCQVDSQVTMMFWYRQQPGQSLTLIATANQGSEATYESGFVIDKFPISRPNLTFSTLTVSNMSPEDSSIYLCSAQAGDQPQHFGDGTRLSIL.

This clonotype has just one count. The rearrangement joins TRBV28 to TRBJ2-7, with D possibly matching TRBD1 (6 bases). CDR3 size: 14 residues. With 5 bases removed from V and 6 bases from J, the gap between germline ends came to 17 bases. Germline assignment: CDR1 MDHEN and CDR2 SYDVKM. The CDR3 coding sequence is TGTGCCAGCAGTGCCCCAAGTCAGGGGCCCGAGCAGTACTTC. It specifies CASSAPSQGPEQYF.

Many counts were recorded for this clonotype. The chain has TRBV20-1 and TRBJ2-5; 7 nucleotides line up with TRBD2. V trimming: 5 bases; J trimming: 4 bases; junction bases outside the gene matches: 16. Germline loops: CDR1 DFQATT, CDR2 SNEGSKA (reference sequence). The CDR3 is made up of 16 amino acids. The CDR3 DNA follows: TGCAGTGCTCACAGTCGACTAGCAATGGGGCCAGAGACCCAGTACTTC. Translation gives CSAHSRLAMGPETQYF.

This clonotype has ten or more counts. The chain combines TRBV6-1 with TRBJ1-2; D gene ambiguous. The CDR3 totals 15 residues. Looked up from germline, CDR1 is MNHNS and CDR2 is SASEGT. Between the trimmed V and J ends, which lost 5 bases and 2 bases, there was a span of 15 bases. The CDR3 protein is CASSLHAGRNYGYTF. The CDR3 DNA reads as TGTGCCAGCAGTCTCCACGCAGGCAGAAACTATGGCTACACCTTC.

This clonotype was counted once. V is TRBV7-9 and J is TRBJ2-7; D may be TRBD2 (6 bases). The DNA end favors TRBJ2-5, so the J call may be wrong. Per the germline V gene, CDR1 is SEHNR and CDR2 is FQNEAQ (reference sequence). This CDR3 region has 15 residues. CDR3 in amino acids: CASSQRLDPFKTQYF. The CDR3 nucleotides are TGTGCCAGCAGCCAACGACTAGATCCGTTCAAGACCCAGTACTTC.

This clonotype has at least ten counts. The chain combines TRBV3-1 with TRBJ2-3, with D perhaps matching TRBD1 or TRBD2 (6 bases each). The CDR3 is 15 amino acids. V lost 4 bases and J 4 bases, leaving 15 bases between the germline ends. Germline CDR1 and CDR2: LGHDT and YNNKEL (reference sequence). Here the CDR3 DNA reads TGTGCCAGCAGCCCAAGATGGGGGGCCGCAGATACGCAGTATTTT. Translation gives CASSPRWGAADTQYF.

The J gene is TRBJ2-3, the V gene TRBV12-3 or TRBV12-4; 11 bases map to TRBD2. V lost 1 base, J lost 4 bases, and 10 bases stayed unmatched. CDR3 length equals 18 residues. CDR3 residues: CASSLGLAGRLSADTQYF. DNA of the CDR3: TGTGCCAGCAGTTTAGGACTAGCGGGGAGGCTGAGTGCAGATACGCAGTATTTT.

This clonotype was counted only a few times. This chain joins TRBV20-1 and TRBJ1-2; 10 bases are shared with TRBD1. The CDR3 runs to 14 residues. Germline V lookup: CDR1 DFQATT, CDR2 SNEGSKA (reference sequence). V lost 2 bases, J lost 8 bases, and 8 bases stayed unmatched. This chain's CDR3 is CSARKGQGQYGYTF. The CDR3 bases are TGCAGTGCTAGAAAGGGACAGGGGCAGTACGGCTACACCTTC.